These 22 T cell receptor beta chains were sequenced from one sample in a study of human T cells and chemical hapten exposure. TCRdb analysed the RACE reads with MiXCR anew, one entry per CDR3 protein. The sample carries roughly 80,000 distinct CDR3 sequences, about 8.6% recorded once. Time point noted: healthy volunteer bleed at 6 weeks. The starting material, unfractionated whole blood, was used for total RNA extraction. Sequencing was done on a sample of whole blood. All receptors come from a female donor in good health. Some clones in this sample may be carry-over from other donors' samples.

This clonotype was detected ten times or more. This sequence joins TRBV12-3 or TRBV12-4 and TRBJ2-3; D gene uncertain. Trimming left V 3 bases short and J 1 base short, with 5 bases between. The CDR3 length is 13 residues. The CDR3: CASSFRGTDTQYF. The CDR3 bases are TGTGCCAGCAGTTTTCGGGGCACAGATACGCAGTATTTT.

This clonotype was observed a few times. The CDR3 sequence is CASSLALKGTEAFF. The CDR3 DNA is TGTGCCAGCAGTTTAGCGCTAAAGGGAACTGAAGCTTTCTTT. The chain combines TRBV12-3 or TRBV12-4 with TRBJ1-1; D not certain. Trimming stripped 0 bases from V and 5 bases from J, with 10 bases between. The CDR3 spans 14 residues.

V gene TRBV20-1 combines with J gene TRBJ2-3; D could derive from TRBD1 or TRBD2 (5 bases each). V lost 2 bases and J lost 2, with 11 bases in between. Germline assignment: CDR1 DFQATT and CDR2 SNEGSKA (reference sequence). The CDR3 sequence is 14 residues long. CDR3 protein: CSARRDGVTDTQYF. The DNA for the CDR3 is TGCAGTGCTAGACGGGACGGCGTCACAGATACGCAGTATTTT.

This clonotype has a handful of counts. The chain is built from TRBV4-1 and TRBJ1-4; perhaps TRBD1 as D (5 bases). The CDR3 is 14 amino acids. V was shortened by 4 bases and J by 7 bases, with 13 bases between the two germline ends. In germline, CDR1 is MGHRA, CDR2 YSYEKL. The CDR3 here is CASSRVQGGEKLFF. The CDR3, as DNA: TGCGCCAGCAGCCGGGTCCAGGGAGGTGAAAAACTGTTTTTT.

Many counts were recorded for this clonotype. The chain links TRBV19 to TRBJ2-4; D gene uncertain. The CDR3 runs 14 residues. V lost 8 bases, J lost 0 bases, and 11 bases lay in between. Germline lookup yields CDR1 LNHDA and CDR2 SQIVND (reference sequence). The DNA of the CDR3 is TGTGCCAGTGCGCCTGAAGGAGCCAAAAACATTCAGTACTTC. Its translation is CASAPEGAKNIQYF.

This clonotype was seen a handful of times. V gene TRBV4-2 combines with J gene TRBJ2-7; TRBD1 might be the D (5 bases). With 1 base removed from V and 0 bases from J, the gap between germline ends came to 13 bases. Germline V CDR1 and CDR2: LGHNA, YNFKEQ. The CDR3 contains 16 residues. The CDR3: CASSQVGAVASYEQYF. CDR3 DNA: TGTGCCAGCAGCCAAGTTGGGGCGGTGGCCTCCTACGAGCAGTACTTC.

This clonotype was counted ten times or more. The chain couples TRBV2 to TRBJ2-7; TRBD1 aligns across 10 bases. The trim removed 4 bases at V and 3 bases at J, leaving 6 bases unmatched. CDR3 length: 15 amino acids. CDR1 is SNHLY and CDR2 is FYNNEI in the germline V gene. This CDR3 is CASSVDRGRFYEQYF. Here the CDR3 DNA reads TGTGCCAGCAGTGTTGACAGGGGGCGCTTCTACGAGCAGTACTTC.

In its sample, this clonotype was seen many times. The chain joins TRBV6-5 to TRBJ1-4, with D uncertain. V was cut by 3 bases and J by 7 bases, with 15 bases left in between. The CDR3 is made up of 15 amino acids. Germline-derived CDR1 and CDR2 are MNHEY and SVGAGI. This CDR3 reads CASSYGSSGVEKLFF. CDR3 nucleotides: TGTGCCAGCAGTTATGGTTCATCTGGGGTTGAAAAACTGTTTTTT.

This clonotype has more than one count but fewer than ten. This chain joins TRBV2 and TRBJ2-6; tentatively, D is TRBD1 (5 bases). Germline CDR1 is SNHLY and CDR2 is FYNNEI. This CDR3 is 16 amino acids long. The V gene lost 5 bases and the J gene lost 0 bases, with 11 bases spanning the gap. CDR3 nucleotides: TGTGCCAGCAGTCTAGACAGTTTCTCTGGGGCCAACGTCCTGACTTTC. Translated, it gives CASSLDSFSGANVLTF.

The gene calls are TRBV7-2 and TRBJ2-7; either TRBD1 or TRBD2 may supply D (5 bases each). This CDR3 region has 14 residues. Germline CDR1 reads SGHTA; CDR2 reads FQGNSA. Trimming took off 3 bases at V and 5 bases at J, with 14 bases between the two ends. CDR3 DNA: TGTGCCAGCAGCTTGGGCTTCGGGGCGGACGAGCAGTACTTC. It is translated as CASSLGFGADEQYF.

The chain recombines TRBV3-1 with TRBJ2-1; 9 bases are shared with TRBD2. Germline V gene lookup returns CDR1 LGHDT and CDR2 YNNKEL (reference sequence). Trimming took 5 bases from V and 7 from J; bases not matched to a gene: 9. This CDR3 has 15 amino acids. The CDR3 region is CASSARGGRMNEQFF. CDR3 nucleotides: TGTGCCAGCAGCGCGCGGGGGGGCCGTATGAATGAGCAGTTCTTC.

The DNA of the CDR3 is TGTGCCAGCAGCTTAGTGAGGGGGCCGGAAGCCAAAAACATTCAGTACTTC. It codes for CASSLVRGPEAKNIQYF. The rearrangement links TRBV7-9 to TRBJ2-4; 7 bases map to TRBD1. Germline V CDR1 and CDR2: SEHNR, FQNEAQ (reference sequence). V shed 1 base and J 0 bases; nucleotides not matched to a gene: 6. This CDR3 spans 17 amino acids.

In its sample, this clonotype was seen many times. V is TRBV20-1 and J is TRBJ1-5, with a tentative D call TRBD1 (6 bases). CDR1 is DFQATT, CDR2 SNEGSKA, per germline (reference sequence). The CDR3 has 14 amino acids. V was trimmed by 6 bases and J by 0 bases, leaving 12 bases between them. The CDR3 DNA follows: TGCAGTGCCCACAGGGTAAATAGCAATCAGCCCCAGCATTTT. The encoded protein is CSAHRVNSNQPQHF.

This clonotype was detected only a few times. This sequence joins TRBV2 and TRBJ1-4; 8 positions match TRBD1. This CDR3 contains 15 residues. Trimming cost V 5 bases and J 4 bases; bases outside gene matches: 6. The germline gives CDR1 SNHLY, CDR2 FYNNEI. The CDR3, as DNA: TGTGCCAGCAGTCCCGGGACAGGCTATAATGAAAAACTGTTTTTT. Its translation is CASSPGTGYNEKLFF.

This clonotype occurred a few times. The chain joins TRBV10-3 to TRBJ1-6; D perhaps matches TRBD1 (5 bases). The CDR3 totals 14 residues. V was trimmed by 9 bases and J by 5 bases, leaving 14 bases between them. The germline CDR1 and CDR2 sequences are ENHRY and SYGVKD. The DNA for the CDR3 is TGTGCCATTTCCGTCGGGACGGATAATTCACCCCTCCACTTT. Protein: CAISVGTDNSPLHF.

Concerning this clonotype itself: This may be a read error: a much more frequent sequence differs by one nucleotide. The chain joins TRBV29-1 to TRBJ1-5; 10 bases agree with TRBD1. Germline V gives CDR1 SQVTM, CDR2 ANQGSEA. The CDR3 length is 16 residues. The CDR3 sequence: CSASGTGADSNQSQHF. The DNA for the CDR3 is TGCAGCGCGTCCGGGACAGGGGCCGATAGCAATCAGTCCCAGCATTTT.

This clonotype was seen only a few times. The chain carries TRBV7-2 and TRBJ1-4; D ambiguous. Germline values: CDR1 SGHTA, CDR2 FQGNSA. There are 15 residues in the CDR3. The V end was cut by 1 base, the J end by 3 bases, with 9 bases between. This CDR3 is CASSLVGQANEKLFF. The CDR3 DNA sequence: TGTGCCAGCAGCTTAGTTGGGCAGGCTAATGAAAAACTGTTTTTT.

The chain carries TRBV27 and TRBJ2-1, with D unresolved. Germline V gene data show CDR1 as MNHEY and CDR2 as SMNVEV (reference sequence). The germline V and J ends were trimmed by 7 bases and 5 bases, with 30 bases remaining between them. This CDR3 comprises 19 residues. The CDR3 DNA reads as TGTGCCAGCATCCCCCGCTCGAAGGGCCCCCTCTACGGAGACAATGAGCAGTTCTTC. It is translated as CASIPRSKGPLYGDNEQFF.

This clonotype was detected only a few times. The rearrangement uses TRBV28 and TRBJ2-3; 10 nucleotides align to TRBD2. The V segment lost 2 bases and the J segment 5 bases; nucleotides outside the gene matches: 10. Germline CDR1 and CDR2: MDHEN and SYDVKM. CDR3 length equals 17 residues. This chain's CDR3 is CASSLMGAGGLRDTQYF. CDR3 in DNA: TGTGCCAGCAGTTTAATGGGAGCGGGGGGGTTGAGAGATACGCAGTATTTT.

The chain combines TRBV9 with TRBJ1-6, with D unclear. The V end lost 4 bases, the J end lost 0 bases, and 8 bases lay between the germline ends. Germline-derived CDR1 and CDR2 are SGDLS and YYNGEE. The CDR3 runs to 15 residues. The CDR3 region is CASSPESSYNSPLHF. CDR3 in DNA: TGTGCCAGCAGCCCCGAAAGCTCCTATAATTCACCCCTCCACTTT.

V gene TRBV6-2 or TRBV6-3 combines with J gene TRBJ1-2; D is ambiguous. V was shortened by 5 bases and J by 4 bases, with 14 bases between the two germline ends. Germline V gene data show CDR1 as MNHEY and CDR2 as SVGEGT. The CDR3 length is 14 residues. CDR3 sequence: CASSARTATYGYTF. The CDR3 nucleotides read TGTGCCAGCAGTGCACGGACGGCCACCTATGGCTACACCTTC.

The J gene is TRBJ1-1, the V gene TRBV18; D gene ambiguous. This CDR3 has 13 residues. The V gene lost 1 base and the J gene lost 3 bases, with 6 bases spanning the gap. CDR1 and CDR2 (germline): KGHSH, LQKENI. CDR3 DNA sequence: TGTGCCAGCTCACCACAGGGAGACACTGAAGCTTTCTTT. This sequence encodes CASSPQGDTEAFF.